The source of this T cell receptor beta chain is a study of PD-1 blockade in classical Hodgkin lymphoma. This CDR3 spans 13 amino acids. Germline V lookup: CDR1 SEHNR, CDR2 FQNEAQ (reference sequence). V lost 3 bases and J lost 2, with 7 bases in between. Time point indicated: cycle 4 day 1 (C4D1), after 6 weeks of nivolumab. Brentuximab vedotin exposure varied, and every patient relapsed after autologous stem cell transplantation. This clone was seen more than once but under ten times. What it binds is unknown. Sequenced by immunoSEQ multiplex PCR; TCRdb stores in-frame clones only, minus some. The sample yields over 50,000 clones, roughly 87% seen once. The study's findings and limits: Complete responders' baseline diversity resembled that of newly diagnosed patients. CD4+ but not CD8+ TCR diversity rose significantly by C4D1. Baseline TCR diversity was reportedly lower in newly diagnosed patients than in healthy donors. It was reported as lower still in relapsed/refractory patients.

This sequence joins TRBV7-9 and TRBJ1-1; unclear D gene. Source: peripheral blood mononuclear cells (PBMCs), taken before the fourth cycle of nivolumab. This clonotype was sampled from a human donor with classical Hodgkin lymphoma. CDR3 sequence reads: CASSFKVNTEAFF. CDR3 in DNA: TGTGCCAGCAGCTTTAAGGTTAACACTGAAGCTTTCTTT.